The subject of this entry is one T cell receptor (beta chain). Its antigen remains unidentified. The CDR3 sequence is 14 residues long. CDR1 and CDR2 from the germline V gene are SEHNR and FQNEAQ (reference sequence). The V end was cut by 0 bases, the J end by 3 bases, with 9 bases between. The data originate from a study of Ad26.COV2.S vaccination and SARS-CoV-2 variants. General observations from the study: Spike-specific CD8+ and CD4+ T cell responses reportedly showed substantial breadth after vaccination. Among vaccine recipients, spike-specific TCR breadth exceeded that of placebo recipients.

Treatment defined: 15 to 20 received Ad26.COV2.S at low or high dose, single or two shots; roughly five received placebo; per-sample allocation not given. It was on day 63 after the first vaccine or placebo injection that samples were taken. Vaccine was an Ad26 vector expressing Wuhan-strain SARS-CoV-2 spike. TCRdb keeps only in-frame clones here, not all; method: immunoSEQ multiplex PCR. The sample holds some 250,000 clones, over 75% seen once. This sample comprised peripheral blood, obtained in a trial of Ad26.COV2.S vaccine versus placebo. The clonotype originates from a person between 18 and 65 years old who received the Ad26.COV2.S COVID-19 vaccine or a placebo. V usage is TRBV7-9 and J usage is TRBJ2-7; the D gene could be TRBD1 or TRBD2 (5 bases each). CDR3 region: CASSLALGDYEQYF. In DNA form, the CDR3 reads TGTGCCAGCAGCTTAGCTCTGGGGGACTACGAGCAGTACTTC. The variable domain in full, with the rest retrieved from reference TRBV7-9 and TRBJ2-7, is DTGVSQNPRHKITKRGQNVTFRCDPISEHNRLYWYRQTLGQGPEFLTYFQNEAQLEKSRLLSDRFSAERPKGSFSTLEIQRTEQGDSAMYLCASSLALGDYEQYFGPGTRLTVT.